This passage covers 29 T cell receptor beta chains from one sample sequenced in a study of T-cell reconstitution after alpha-beta-depleted transplantation in children. Construction of the TCRbeta library involved unique molecular identifiers. MiXCR was run by TCRdb on the PCR reads, yielding one entry per CDR3 protein. The sample records about 690,000 distinct CDR3 sequences, around 17% being singletons. The source was PBMCs from the stem cell graft donor, collected from the stem cell graft. The source is a human donor who donated a stem cell graft to a child with acute myeloid leukemia.

This clonotype was found a few times. The chain carries TRBV30 and TRBJ1-1, with D possibly being TRBD1 (5 bases). V lost 3 bases, J lost 1 base, and 9 bases lay in between. The CDR3 is made up of 13 amino acids. Per germline, CDR1 GTSNPN and CDR2 SVGIG (reference sequence). This chain's CDR3 is CAWRMTENTEAFF. CDR3 nucleotide sequence: TGTGCCTGGAGAATGACAGAGAACACTGAAGCTTTCTTT.

This clonotype has a handful of counts. The gene calls are TRBV20-1 and TRBJ2-3; D is unresolved. Trimming pared 5 bases from V and 4 bases from J, leaving 10 bases between. This CDR3 has 12 amino acids. CDR1 is DFQATT, CDR2 SNEGSKA, per germline (reference sequence). The CDR3, as DNA: TGCAGTGCTGCCCCGACTGCAGATACGCAGTATTTT. It translates to CSAAPTADTQYF.

The rearrangement uses TRBV12-2 and TRBJ2-3. TRBV12-2 is listed as a pseudogene. CDR3 length: 13 amino acids. CDR3 in DNA: TGTGCAAGTCGCTTAGCGCTAGGAGACACGCAGTATTTT. It is translated as CASRLALGDTQYF.

This clonotype was found many times. The chain is built from TRBV20-1 and TRBJ1-4; D might be TRBD1 (5 bases). This CDR3 has 15 amino acids. V shed 3 bases and J shed 7 bases, with 18 bases lying between them. Germline-derived CDR1 and CDR2 are DFQATT and SNEGSKA (reference sequence). The CDR3 region has the DNA TGCAGTGCTAGGGACTTTTCCCAGGGTGTTGAAAAACTGTTTTTT. Translation: CSARDFSQGVEKLFF.

Points on this clonotype: Being one base from a much bigger clone, this may be a read error. J is TRBJ2-3 and V is TRBV7-2; TRBD2 is a possible D gene (7 bases). The CDR3 has 15 amino acids. Germline values: CDR1 SGHTA, CDR2 FQGNSA. The CDR3 region has the DNA TGTGCCAGCAGCTTAGATCCGGGGGCGGGAGATAGGCAGTATTTT. Encoded protein: CASSLDPGAGDRQYF.

This clonotype was seen repeatedly, ten times or more. CDR3 sequence: CSVGWVNTEAFF. The CDR3 DNA reads as TGCAGCGTTGGCTGGGTGAACACTGAAGCTTTCTTT. The J gene is TRBJ1-1, the V gene TRBV29-1; D not certain. The CDR3 has 12 residues. V lost 4 bases, J lost 0 bases, and 6 bases lay in between. CDR1 SQVTM and CDR2 ANQGSEA come from the germline V gene.

This clonotype showed up just once. The V call is TRBV20-1, the J call TRBJ1-3; no definite D call. V lost 1 base to trimming and J lost 9 bases, with 16 bases between them. There are 14 residues in the CDR3. The germline CDR1 and CDR2 sequences are DFQATT and SNEGSKA (reference sequence). The CDR3 spells CSARVDPVGSTIYF. The CDR3 DNA is TGCAGTGCTAGAGTAGATCCGGTTGGTTCCACCATATATTTT.

This clonotype was detected a few times. CDR3 in amino acids: CATSDRTVNTGELFF. CDR3 DNA sequence: TGTGCCACCAGTGATCGGACGGTGAACACCGGGGAGCTGTTTTTT. The chain has TRBV24-1 and TRBJ2-2; no clear D gene. V lost 3 bases to trimming and J lost 1 base, with 8 bases between them. The CDR3 covers 15 residues. The germline CDR1 and CDR2 sequences are KGHDR and SFDVKD.

This clonotype was observed many times. The gene calls are TRBV5-1 and TRBJ1-1; possibly TRBD1 for D (5 bases). CDR1 and CDR2 (germline): SGHRS, YFSETQ. Trimming took off 0 bases at V and 1 base at J, with 7 bases between the two ends. The CDR3 has 14 residues. CDR3 DNA: TGCGCCAGCAGCTTGGGGGACGGGAACACTGAAGCTTTCTTT. Its translation: CASSLGDGNTEAFF.

This clonotype occurred a few times. The chain recombines TRBV12-3 or TRBV12-4 with TRBJ2-3; TRBD1 matches at 8 bases. This CDR3 is built from 15 residues. V lost 11 bases and J lost 0; bases outside the gene matches: 10. CDR3 region: CAVHSGTGSTDTQYF. CDR3 coding DNA: TGTGCCGTACACTCCGGGACAGGTAGCACAGATACGCAGTATTTT.

In its sample, this clonotype was seen a few times. The chain carries TRBV7-9 and TRBJ1-2, with D unresolved. Germline V gene data show CDR1 as SEHNR and CDR2 as FQNEAQ (reference sequence). Trimming left V 6 bases short and J 6 bases short, with 14 bases between. This CDR3 has 13 amino acids. The CDR3 is CASSPGVVDGYTF. The CDR3 DNA sequence: TGTGCCAGCAGTCCAGGAGTTGTGGATGGCTACACCTTC.

With regard to this clonotype: With a much larger clone just one base away, this may be a read error. The V call is TRBV6-5, the J call TRBJ2-6; the match to TRBD1 covers 10 bases. The germline V gene encodes CDR1 MNHEY and CDR2 SVGAGI. This CDR3 is 16 amino acids long. V was clipped by 2 bases and J by 6 bases; unmatched bases: 4. In DNA, the CDR3 is TGTGCCAGCAGTTACGACAGGGGGCCTGTGGCCAACGTCCTGACTTTC. Translated, it gives CASSYDRGPVANVLTF.

Written as DNA, the CDR3 is TGTGCCAGCAGTTTAGAAAACCAAGAGACCCAGTACTTC. Translated, it gives CASSLENQETQYF. The chain uses TRBV12-3 or TRBV12-4 and TRBJ2-5; D uncertain. V lost 1 base, J lost 0 bases, and 3 bases lay in between. CDR3 length: 13 residues.

On this clonotype itself: A read error may explain this, as a much larger clone is one base away. The chain links TRBV20-1 to TRBJ2-7; TRBD1 agrees at 7 bases. Germline trimming cut 5 bases from V and 2 bases from J; bases unmatched to any gene: 9. The CDR3 is made up of 14 amino acids. The germline V gene has CDR1 DFQATT and CDR2 SNEGSKA (reference sequence). CDR3 coding DNA: TGCAGTGCTCCGGAGACAGGGACGACCTACGAGCAGTACTTC. This translates into CSAPETGTTYEQYF.

This clonotype was observed many times. V usage is TRBV20-1 and J usage is TRBJ1-1; TRBD1 might be the D (5 bases). CDR3 length: 15 amino acids. Per germline, CDR1 DFQATT and CDR2 SNEGSKA (reference sequence). Trimming took 4 bases from V and 4 from J, leaving 19 bases between them. CDR3 nucleotides: TGCAGTGCTAAATCTCAAACCCAGGGTGTCACTGAAGCTTTCTTT. It specifies CSAKSQTQGVTEAFF.

This clonotype was observed many times. The rearrangement joins TRBV20-1 to TRBJ2-1; TRBD2 matches 15 bases. The CDR3 contains 14 residues. Germline V gene sequence: CDR1 DFQATT, CDR2 SNEGSKA (reference sequence). V trimming: 6 bases; J trimming: 7 bases; junction bases outside the gene matches: 4. This CDR3 reads CSAGGTSGGNEQFF. In DNA, the CDR3 is TGCAGTGCCGGCGGGACTAGCGGGGGGAATGAGCAGTTCTTC.

The chain combines TRBV7-8 with TRBJ2-1; tentative D call: TRBD2 (5 bases). Trimming removed 0 bases from V and 10 bases from J, with 10 bases in between. CDR3 length: 13 residues. CDR1 is SGHVS, CDR2 FQNEAQ, per germline. CDR3 amino acids: CASSLARRGEQFF. As DNA, the CDR3 is TGTGCCAGCAGCTTAGCTCGCCGAGGGGAGCAGTTCTTC.

Ten or more counts support this clonotype. V usage is TRBV20-1 and J usage is TRBJ1-6; TRBD1 matches 9 bases. The germline CDR1 and CDR2 sequences are DFQATT and SNEGSKA (reference sequence). CDR3 length equals 14 residues. J was trimmed by 10 bases and V by 1 base; bases with no gene match: 5. The CDR3 is CSARGGQGRSPLHF. The CDR3 nucleotides read TGCAGTGCTAGAGGGGGACAGGGCCGATCACCCCTCCACTTT.

J is TRBJ1-4 and V is TRBV7-9; 7 bases are a match to TRBD1. Losses at the gene ends were 5 bases for V and 6 bases for J; bases not matched to a gene: 6. The CDR3 contains 14 residues. Germline-derived CDR1 and CDR2 are SEHNR and FQNEAQ (reference sequence). CDR3 in amino acids: CASSVTGFDEKLFF. The CDR3 DNA sequence: TGTGCCAGCAGCGTGACAGGGTTCGATGAAAAACTGTTTTTT. The variable domain in full, completed from reference TRBV7-9 and TRBJ1-4, reads DTGVSQNPRHKITKRGQNVTFRCDPISEHNRLYWYRQTLGQGPEFLTYFQNEAQLEKSRLLSDRFSAERPKGSFSTLEIQRTEQGDSAMYLCASSVTGFDEKLFFGSGTQLSVL.

This clonotype was recorded at least ten times. The gene calls are TRBV7-2 and TRBJ1-5, with D uncertain. Germline loops: CDR1 SGHTA, CDR2 FQGNSA. The CDR3 contains 14 residues. V gave up 0 bases and J gave up 2 bases, with 5 bases separating them. This CDR3 reads CASSLAPGNQPQHF. CDR3 sequence (DNA): TGTGCCAGCAGCTTAGCGCCGGGCAATCAGCCCCAGCATTTT.

This clonotype appeared a few times. This chain links TRBV20-1 with TRBJ1-2; possibly TRBD1 for D (5 bases). Trimming cost V 1 base and J 0 bases, with 18 bases left between them. Germline assignment: CDR1 DFQATT and CDR2 SNEGSKA (reference sequence). There are 17 residues in the CDR3. The CDR3 bases are TGCAGTGCTAGAGTGGAGCCCAGGACACTTACTAACTATGGCTACACCTTC. Encoded protein: CSARVEPRTLTNYGYTF.

The chain uses TRBV27 and TRBJ2-3; the D is unclear. The CDR3 contains 13 residues. V dropped 6 bases and J dropped 2 bases, with 9 bases sitting between them. Germline V gene sequence: CDR1 MNHEY, CDR2 SMNVEV (reference sequence). CDR3 bases: TGTGCCAGCAGCCCTAAACACACAGATACGCAGTATTTT. Residues: CASSPKHTDTQYF.

This clonotype was detected ten times or more. The chain employs TRBV12-3 or TRBV12-4 and TRBJ1-1; D gene unclear. V shed 3 bases and J shed 6 bases, with 8 bases lying between them. The CDR3 length is 12 residues. CDR3 sequence: CASSLGSAEAFF. The CDR3 coding sequence is TGTGCCAGCAGTTTGGGGAGTGCTGAAGCTTTCTTT.

This clonotype was seen ten or more times. J is TRBJ2-3 and V is TRBV7-9; D ambiguous. V lost 2 bases to trimming and J lost 5 bases, with 5 bases between them. Germline CDR1 and CDR2: SEHNR and FQNEAQ (reference sequence). The CDR3 length is 12 residues. The DNA for the CDR3 is TGTGCCAGCAGCTTATTTTTAGATACGCAGTATTTT. Its translation: CASSLFLDTQYF.

This clonotype has just a few counts. This chain uses TRBV7-2 with TRBJ2-3; D unresolved. The length of the CDR3 is 15 residues. CDR1 SGHTA and CDR2 FQGNSA come from the germline V gene. V was cut by 2 bases and J by 2 bases, with 11 bases left in between. The CDR3 protein is CASSLRHQLTDTQYF. CDR3 coding DNA: TGTGCCAGCAGCTTAAGACACCAGCTCACAGATACGCAGTATTTT.

The V gene is TRBV20-1, the J gene TRBJ2-1; D is unresolved. Germline CDR1 and CDR2: DFQATT and SNEGSKA (reference sequence). V was trimmed by 3 bases and J by 8 bases, leaving 26 bases between them. This CDR3 contains 17 residues. DNA for the CDR3: TGCAGTGCTAGTTCCCTTCCAACGATGGTCGCCTTCGATGAGCAGTTCTTC. Its protein product is CSASSLPTMVAFDEQFF.

This clonotype was recorded at least ten times. The V and J genes are TRBV5-1 and TRBJ2-1, with D perhaps matching TRBD2 (6 bases). Germline-derived CDR1 and CDR2 are SGHRS and YFSETQ. The CDR3 spans 15 residues. Trimming took off 2 bases at V and 3 bases at J, with 12 bases between the two ends. The CDR3 sequence is CASSFGGSRYNEQFF. DNA for the CDR3: TGCGCCAGCAGCTTCGGGGGATCTCGCTACAATGAGCAGTTCTTC.

There are many counts of this clonotype. This chain joins TRBV20-1 and TRBJ1-1, with a tentative D call TRBD1 (6 bases). Per germline, CDR1 DFQATT and CDR2 SNEGSKA (reference sequence). The ends were cut back, 5 bases at V and 4 bases at J, with 20 bases in the middle. The CDR3 is 15 amino acids. The CDR3 sequence: CSAGRMDSRFTEAFF. The CDR3 DNA reads as TGCAGTGCTGGGCGAATGGACAGCAGGTTCACTGAAGCTTTCTTT.

V gene TRBV24-1 combines with J gene TRBJ1-5; tentatively, D is TRBD1 (5 bases). This CDR3 region has 14 residues. The germline gives CDR1 KGHDR, CDR2 SFDVKD. Trimming removed 2 bases at V and 3 bases at J, with 7 bases between. CDR3 nucleotides: TGTGCCACCAGTGATTCAGGGTCCAATCAGCCCCAGCATTTT. Protein: CATSDSGSNQPQHF.